These 4 T cell receptor beta chains originate from one sample sequenced in a study of early T cells in non-severe SARS-CoV-2 infection. TCRdb re-called the 5' RACE reads through MiXCR, storing one row per CDR3 protein. The table includes tens of thousands of distinct CDR3 sequences, around 15% detected once. Sample: whole blood. These receptors were obtained from an adult who was a healthcare worker with PCR-confirmed SARS-CoV-2 infection or an uninfected control (not recorded which).

The chain combines TRBV7-9 with TRBJ1-1, with 7 nucleotides matching TRBD1. The CDR3 is made up of 14 amino acids. With V trimmed by 3 bases and J by 4 bases, 5 bases remained unmatched. The germline V gene encodes CDR1 SEHNR and CDR2 FQNEAQ (reference sequence). The CDR3 sequence: CASSLGQTVTEAFF. The DNA of the CDR3 is TGTGCCAGCAGCTTGGGACAGACAGTCACTGAAGCTTTCTTT.

This clonotype was seen more than once but under ten times. The CDR3 loop is CASRAGSYGYTF. Written as DNA, the CDR3 is TGTGCCAGCCGGGCAGGCTCCTATGGCTACACCTTC. V is TRBV28 and J is TRBJ1-2, with unresolved D. V was pared by 8 bases and J by 4 bases, with 11 bases between. The CDR3 sequence is 12 residues long. Germline CDR1 reads MDHEN; CDR2 reads SYDVKM.

In its sample, this clonotype was seen a few times. The rearrangement links TRBV6-5 to TRBJ2-2; no reliable D call. The CDR3 is made up of 14 amino acids. Trimming took off 5 bases at V and 0 bases at J, with 7 bases between the two ends. From germline, CDR1 is MNHEY and CDR2 SVGAGI. The CDR3 loop reads CASSGITNTGELFF. The DNA of the CDR3 is TGTGCCAGCAGTGGGATCACGAACACCGGGGAGCTGTTTTTT.

This clonotype was observed a handful of times. The rearrangement uses TRBV5-5 and TRBJ2-7, with 11 bases aligning to TRBD1. Per germline, CDR1 SGHKS and CDR2 YYEKEE (reference sequence). This CDR3 comprises 16 residues. V lost 2 bases, J lost 3 bases, and 7 bases stayed unmatched. CDR3 in DNA: TGTGCCAGCAGCTTACTCGGACAGGGGGCAAGCTACGAGCAGTACTTC. Translated: CASSLLGQGASYEQYF.